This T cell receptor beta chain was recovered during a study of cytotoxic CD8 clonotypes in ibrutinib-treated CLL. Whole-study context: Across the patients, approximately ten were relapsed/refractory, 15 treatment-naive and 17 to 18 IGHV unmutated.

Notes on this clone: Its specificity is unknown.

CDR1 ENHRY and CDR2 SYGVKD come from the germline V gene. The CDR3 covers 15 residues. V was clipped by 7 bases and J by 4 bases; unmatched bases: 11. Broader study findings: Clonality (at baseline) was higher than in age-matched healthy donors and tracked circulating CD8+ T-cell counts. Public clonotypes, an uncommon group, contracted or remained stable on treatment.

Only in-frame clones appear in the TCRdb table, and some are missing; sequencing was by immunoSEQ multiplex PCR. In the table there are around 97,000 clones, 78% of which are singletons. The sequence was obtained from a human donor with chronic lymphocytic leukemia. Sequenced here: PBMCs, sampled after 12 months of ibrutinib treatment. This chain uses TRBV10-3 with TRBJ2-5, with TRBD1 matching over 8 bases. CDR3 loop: CAITDFQGARETQYF. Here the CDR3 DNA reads TGTGCCATCACCGATTTCCAGGGGGCGCGAGAGACCCAGTACTTC.